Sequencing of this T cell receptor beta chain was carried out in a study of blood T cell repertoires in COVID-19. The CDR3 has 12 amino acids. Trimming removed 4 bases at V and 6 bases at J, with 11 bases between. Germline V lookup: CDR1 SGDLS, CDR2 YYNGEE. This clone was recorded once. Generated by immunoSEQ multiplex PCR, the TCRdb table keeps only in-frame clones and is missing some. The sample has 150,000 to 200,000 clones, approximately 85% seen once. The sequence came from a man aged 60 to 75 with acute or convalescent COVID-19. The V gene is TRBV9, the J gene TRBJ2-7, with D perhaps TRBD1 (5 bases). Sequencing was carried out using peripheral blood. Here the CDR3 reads CASSSREGEQYF. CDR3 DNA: TGTGCCAGCAGCTCCAGGGAAGGCGAGCAGTACTTC.